This is a list of T cell receptor beta chains from one sample in a study of CD8 T cells in Susac syndrome. TCRdb reprocessed the immunoSEQ multiplex PCR reads with MiXCR, giving one entry per CDR3 protein. Here the sample spans about 280,000 distinct CDR3 sequences, 70% to 90% being singletons. The sample taken for sequencing was CD8+ T cells from PBMCs. The receptors shown here come from a human donor with multiple sclerosis. Each CDR3 is given with its conserved first and last residue. A D gene is named only where the DNA matches it firmly. Expanded clones are given a class, and other clones once, few, many or no size at all.

once	TRBV20-1	TRBD2	TRBJ2-7	TGCAGTGCTAGAGATCGAGCGGGAGGTTCCGAGCAGTACTTC	CSARDRAGGSEQYF
.	TRBV24-1	TRBD1	TRBJ2-7	TGTGCCACGCCCCGGGACAGTCTCTACGAGCAGTACTTC	CATPRDSLYEQYF
.	TRBV7-2	.	TRBJ2-7	TGTGCCAGCAGCTTAACCGGAGGGGCTCAGGACGAGCAGTACTTC	CASSLTGGAQDEQYF
.	TRBV10-3	TRBD1	TRBJ1-1	TGTGCCATCATTCTGGACAGGGAGAAGAGAACTGAAGCTTTCTTT	CAIILDREKRTEAFF
.	TRBV19	.	TRBJ2-2	TGTGCCAGTAGTATTTGGGGGACAAAGAACACCGGGGAGCTGTTTTTT	CASSIWGTKNTGELFF
.	TRBV28	TRBD1	TRBJ2-7	TGTGCCAGCAGTTTAGGAGACAGGGATTCAGAGCAGTACTTC	CASSLGDRDSEQYF
once	TRBV30	.	TRBJ1-2	TGTGCCGGTCAAGGGTCTAACTATGGCTACACCTTC	CAGQGSNYGYTF
.	TRBV9	.	TRBJ2-7	TGTGCCAGCAGCGTAGGAAGCGGCTCTCAGGACGAGCAGTACTTC	CASSVGSGSQDEQYF
.	TRBV5-6	.	TRBJ1-5	TGTGCCAGCAGCTACCACAGTCCCAATCAGCCCCAGCATTTT	CASSYHSPNQPQHF
.	TRBV20-1	.	TRBJ2-4	TGCAGTGCTAAAGGAGGCTTACGGACCTTCCTAGCCAAAAACATTCAGTACTTC	CSAKGGLRTFLAKNIQYF
.	TRBV4-1	TRBD1	TRBJ1-3	TGCGCCAGCAGCCGCCACCGGGACAGGGGTGGAAACACCATATATTTT	CASSRHRDRGGNTIYF
.	TRBV18	.	TRBJ1-4	TGTGCCAGCTCACCGGGCGGGGTCGAACTGTTTTTT	CASSPGGVELFF
.	TRBV29-1	.	TRBJ1-1	TGCAGCGTTGCAGGGGACACTGAAGCTTTCTTT	CSVAGDTEAFF
few	TRBV5-6	TRBD2	TRBJ2-1	TGTGCCAGCAGCTTGTGGGCGGGAGGCTACAATGAGCAGTTCTTC	CASSLWAGGYNEQFF
.	TRBV4-1	TRBD1	TRBJ2-2	TGCGCCAGCAGCCGCATACAGGGGTACACCGGGGAGCTGTTTTTT	CASSRIQGYTGELFF
.	TRBV4-3	.	TRBJ1-4	TGCGCCAGCAGCCCCAGGGCAGGGGCAACTAATGAAAAACTGTTTTTT	CASSPRAGATNEKLFF
.	TRBV27	.	TRBJ2-1	TGTGCCAGCAGTGCTAGCGCTATCAATGAGCAGTTCTTC	CASSASAINEQFF
.	TRBV3-1	.	TRBJ2-7	TGTGCCAGCAGACCGGGCAGGGGAGCCTACGAGCAGTACTTC	CASRPGRGAYEQYF
.	TRBV18	.	TRBJ2-3	TGTGCCAGCTCACCAGGGTTCTATGGTCAACAGGGAGTACAAGAAGATACGCAGTATTTT	CASSPGFYGQQGVQEDTQYF
.	TRBV15	.	TRBJ2-7	TGTGCCACCAGCAGGGACGATATGTCCTACGAGCAGTACTTC	CATSRDDMSYEQYF
.	TRBV29-1	TRBD2	TRBJ2-5	TGCAGCGTGCCGACTAGCGGGAGCATAGAGACCCAGTACTTC	CSVPTSGSIETQYF
.	TRBV4-1	TRBD1	TRBJ2-3	TGCGCCAGCAGCCAAGTCCCTGACAGGGACACAGATACGCAGTATTTT	CASSQVPDRDTDTQYF
.	TRBV30	.	TRBJ1-4	TGTGCCTGGAGTGTCTACGCGGGTGAAAAACTGTTTTTT	CAWSVYAGEKLFF
.	TRBV6-6	.	TRBJ2-7	TGTGCCAGCAGTTATACAGTAACCTCCTACGAGCAGTACTTC	CASSYTVTSYEQYF
.	TRBV9	.	TRBJ2-3	TGTGCCAGCAGCGTGGGCCTAGCGTCAGATACGCAGTATTTT	CASSVGLASDTQYF
.	TRBV7-9	TRBD2	TRBJ2-4	TGTGCCAGCAGCTCCTTAGCTTCGCGGGAGTCCAACATTCAGTACTTC	CASSSLASRESNIQYF
.	TRBV7-9	.	TRBJ2-1	TGTGCCAGCAGCTTAGGGGGTCTAGAACATGAGCAGTTCTTC	CASSLGGLEHEQFF
.	TRBV6-5	TRBD2	TRBJ2-5	TGTGCCAGCAATTTAGCGGGAGGCGAGACCCAGTACTTC	CASNLAGGETQYF
.	TRBV28	TRBD2	TRBJ2-3	TGTGCCAGCAGTTTATTTATAGCGGGAGGGCCGCAGGAAGATACGCAGTATTTT	CASSLFIAGGPQEDTQYF
.	TRBV7-9	.	TRBJ2-1	TGTGCCAGCAGCTTGCTGACCCGTTACAATGAGCAGTTCTTC	CASSLLTRYNEQFF
.	TRBV29-1	.	TRBJ1-2	TGCAGCGTCGACAACAGCTATGGCTACACCTTC	CSVDNSYGYTF
.	TRBV15	.	TRBJ2-7	TGTGCCACCAGCAGAGGGGCATCTTCCTACGAGCAGTACTTC	CATSRGASSYEQYF
once	TRBV27	.	TRBJ2-1	TGTGCCAGCAGTTTATACCTGACTGGCTACAATGAGCAGTTCTTC	CASSLYLTGYNEQFF
once	TRBV5-1	.	TRBJ2-3	TGCGCCAGCAGGTCGGTGGGAGTAAGGAAAGATACGCAGTATTTT	CASRSVGVRKDTQYF
.	TRBV7-2	.	TRBJ1-2	TGTGCCAGCAGGAACAGGGTCGACTATGGCTACACCTTC	CASRNRVDYGYTF
.	TRBV20-1	.	TRBJ1-2	TGCAGTGCCCCCGGCTCTTATGGCTACACCTTC	CSAPGSYGYTF
.	TRBV9	.	TRBJ1-1	TGTGCCAGCAGCTTCATGCCTGGGGATACTGAAGCTTTCTTT	CASSFMPGDTEAFF
.	TRBV30	.	TRBJ2-1	TGTGCCTGGAGTTCGGCCGTCGCGGAGCAGTTCTTC	CAWSSAVAEQFF
.	TRBV30	TRBD1	TRBJ1-5	TGTGCTTGGAGTCCCCCCGACAGGGTGAATCAGCCCCAGCATTTT	CAWSPPDRVNQPQHF
.	TRBV28	TRBD1	TRBJ2-1	TGTGCCAGCAATGCCCCCCGGGACAGGGGCCCTTATCGCCCCTACAATGAGCAGTTCTTC	CASNAPRDRGPYRPYNEQFF
few	TRBV2	TRBD1	TRBJ2-7	TGTGCCAGCAGTGATCCCCCCGGGACAGGGTACTTCTACGAGCAGTACTTC	CASSDPPGTGYFYEQYF
.	TRBV27	TRBD2	TRBJ2-1	TGTGCCAGCAGTGCCCTGGCAGCGGGAGGTAGGAATGAGCAGTTCTTC	CASSALAAGGRNEQFF
.	TRBV28	.	TRBJ1-1	TGTGCCATCTCTCCGGCAGGGGAGAACACTGAAGCTTTCTTT	CAISPAGENTEAFF
once	TRBV5-4	.	TRBJ1-1	TGTGCCAGCAGCTGGGGGCCCGAAGGTGCTGAAGCTTTCTTT	CASSWGPEGAEAFF
.	TRBV27	.	TRBJ1-3	TGTGCCAGCAGGGGGGAGTTCGGAAACACCATATATTTT	CASRGEFGNTIYF
.	TRBV7-9	.	TRBJ2-7	TGTGCCAGCAGCTTAGTGGGCTTCGAGCAGTACTTC	CASSLVGFEQYF
.	TRBV13	TRBD1	TRBJ1-6	TGTGCCAGCAGCTTATTTGGACGGGACAGGTGGTCACCCCTCCACTTT	CASSLFGRDRWSPLHF
.	TRBV10-2	TRBD1	TRBJ1-4	TGCGCCAGCAGTGAGAGACAGGGGGCTAATGAAAAACTGTTTTTT	CASSERQGANEKLFF
.	TRBV6-6	.	TRBJ2-2	TGTGCCAGCAGTTACTCGTCAGCCGGGGAGCTGTTTTTT	CASSYSSAGELFF
.	TRBV9	TRBD1	TRBJ1-1	TGTGCCAGCAGCGTAGGGGACAGGGGACTCGGCACTGAAGCTTTCTTT	CASSVGDRGLGTEAFF
.	TRBV6-1	.	TRBJ1-4	TGTGCCAGCATCCTGGACCGAGTGAGCAAACTGTTTTTT	CASILDRVSKLFF